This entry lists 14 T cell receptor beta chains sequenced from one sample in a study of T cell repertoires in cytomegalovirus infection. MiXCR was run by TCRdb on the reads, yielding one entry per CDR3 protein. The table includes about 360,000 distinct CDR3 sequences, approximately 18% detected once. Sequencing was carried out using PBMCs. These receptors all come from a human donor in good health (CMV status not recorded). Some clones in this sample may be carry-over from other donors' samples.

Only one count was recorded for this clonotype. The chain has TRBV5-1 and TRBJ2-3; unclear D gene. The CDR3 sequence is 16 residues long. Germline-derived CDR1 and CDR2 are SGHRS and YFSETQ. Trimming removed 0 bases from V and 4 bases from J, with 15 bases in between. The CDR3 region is CASSLAPGLEADTQYF. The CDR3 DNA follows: TGCGCCAGCAGCTTGGCCCCGGGCCTAGAAGCAGATACGCAGTATTTT.

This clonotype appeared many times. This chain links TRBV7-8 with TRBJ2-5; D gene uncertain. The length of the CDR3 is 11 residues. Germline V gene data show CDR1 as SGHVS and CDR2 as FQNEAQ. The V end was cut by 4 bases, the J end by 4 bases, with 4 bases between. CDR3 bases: TGTGCCAGCAGCTCCGTAGAGACCCAGTACTTC. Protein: CASSSVETQYF.

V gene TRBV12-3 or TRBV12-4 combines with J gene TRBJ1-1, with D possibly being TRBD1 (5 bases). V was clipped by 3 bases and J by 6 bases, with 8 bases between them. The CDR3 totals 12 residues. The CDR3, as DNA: TGTGCCAGCAGTTTCGGGGGACCTGAAGCTTTCTTT. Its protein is CASSFGGPEAFF.

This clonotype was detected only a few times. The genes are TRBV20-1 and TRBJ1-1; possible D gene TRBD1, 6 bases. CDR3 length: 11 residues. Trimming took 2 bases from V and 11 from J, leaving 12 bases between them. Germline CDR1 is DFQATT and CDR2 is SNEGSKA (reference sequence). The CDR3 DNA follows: TGCAGTGCTAGACAGGGGCAGAGGGCTTTCTTT. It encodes CSARQGQRAFF.

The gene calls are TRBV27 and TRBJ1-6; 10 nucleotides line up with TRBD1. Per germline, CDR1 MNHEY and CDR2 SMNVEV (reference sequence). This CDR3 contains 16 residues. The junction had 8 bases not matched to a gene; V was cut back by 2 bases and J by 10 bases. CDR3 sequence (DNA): TGTGCCAGCAGTTTAAGGTGGGGACAGGGGAACTCACCCCTCCACTTT. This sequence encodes CASSLRWGQGNSPLHF.

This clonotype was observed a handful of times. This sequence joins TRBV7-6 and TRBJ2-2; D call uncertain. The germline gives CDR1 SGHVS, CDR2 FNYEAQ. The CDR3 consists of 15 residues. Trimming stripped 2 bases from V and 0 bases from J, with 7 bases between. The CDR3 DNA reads TGTGCCAGCAGCTTAAAACATACGAACACCGGGGAGCTGTTTTTT. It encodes CASSLKHTNTGELFF.

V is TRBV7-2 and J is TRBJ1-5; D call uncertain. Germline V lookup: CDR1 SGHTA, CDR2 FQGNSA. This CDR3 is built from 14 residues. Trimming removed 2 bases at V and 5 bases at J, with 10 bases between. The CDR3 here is CASSLSRDYQPQHF. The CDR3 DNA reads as TGTGCCAGCAGCTTAAGCCGGGATTATCAGCCCCAGCATTTT.

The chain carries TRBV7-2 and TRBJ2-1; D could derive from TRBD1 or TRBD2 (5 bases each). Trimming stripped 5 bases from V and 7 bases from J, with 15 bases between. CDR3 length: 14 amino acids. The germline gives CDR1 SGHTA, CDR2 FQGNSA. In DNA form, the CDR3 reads TGTGCCAGCAGCCGCCCGGGACCGACGAATGAGCAGTTCTTC. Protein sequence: CASSRPGPTNEQFF.

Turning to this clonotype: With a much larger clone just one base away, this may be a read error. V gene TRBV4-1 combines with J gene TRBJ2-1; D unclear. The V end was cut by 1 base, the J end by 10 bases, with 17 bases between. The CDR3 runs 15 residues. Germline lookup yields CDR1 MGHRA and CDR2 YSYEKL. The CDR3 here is CASSQGTTTMTEQFF. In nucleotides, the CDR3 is TGCGCCAGCAGCCAAGGGACGACAACGATGACGGAGCAGTTCTTC.

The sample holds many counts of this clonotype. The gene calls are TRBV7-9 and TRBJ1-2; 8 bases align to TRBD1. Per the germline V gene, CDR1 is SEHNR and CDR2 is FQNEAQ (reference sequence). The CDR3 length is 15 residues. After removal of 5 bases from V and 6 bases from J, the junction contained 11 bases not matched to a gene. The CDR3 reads CASSLYRQGRNGYTF. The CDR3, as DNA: TGTGCCAGCAGCCTATACCGACAGGGGAGAAATGGCTACACCTTC.

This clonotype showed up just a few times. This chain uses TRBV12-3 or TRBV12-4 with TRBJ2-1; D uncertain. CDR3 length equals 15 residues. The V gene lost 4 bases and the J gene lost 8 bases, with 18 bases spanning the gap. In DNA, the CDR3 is TGTGCCAGCAGTTGGGGTGGGGTTAGGCGAGATGAGCAGTTCTTC. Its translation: CASSWGGVRRDEQFF.

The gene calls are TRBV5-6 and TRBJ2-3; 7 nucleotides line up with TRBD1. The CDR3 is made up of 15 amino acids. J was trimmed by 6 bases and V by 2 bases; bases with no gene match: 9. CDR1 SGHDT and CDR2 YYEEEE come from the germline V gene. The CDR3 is CASSLRGPSADTQYF. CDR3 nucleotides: TGTGCCAGCAGCTTAAGGGGGCCCTCGGCGGATACGCAGTATTTT.

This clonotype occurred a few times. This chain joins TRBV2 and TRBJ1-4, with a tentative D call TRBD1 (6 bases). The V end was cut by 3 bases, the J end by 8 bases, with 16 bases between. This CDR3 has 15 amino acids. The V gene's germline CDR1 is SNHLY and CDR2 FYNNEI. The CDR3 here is CASSEGPGGREKLFF. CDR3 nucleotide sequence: TGTGCCAGCAGTGAGGGTCCCGGGGGCCGGGAAAAACTGTTTTTT.

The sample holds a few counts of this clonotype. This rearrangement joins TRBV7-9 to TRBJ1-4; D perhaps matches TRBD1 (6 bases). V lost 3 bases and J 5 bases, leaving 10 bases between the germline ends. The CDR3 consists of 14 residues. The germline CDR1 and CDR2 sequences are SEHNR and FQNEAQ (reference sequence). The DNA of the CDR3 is TGTGCCAGCAGCTTGGGGGCAGTGAATGAAAAACTGTTTTTT. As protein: CASSLGAVNEKLFF.